This T cell receptor beta chain originates from a study of regulatory and conventional T cells in RAG deficiency (dated by TCRdb to 2016 to 2017). Concerning the study at large: High-throughput TCR beta sequencing was used to compare the diversity and composition of the Treg, conventional CD4+ and CD8+ T cell repertoires of RAG-deficient patients with those of healthy controls. General study outcomes and caveats: Shorter CDR3 lengths were found in all patient T-cell subsets, and >80% Treg-Tconv repertoire overlap at nucleotide and amino acid level was observed in Omenn syndrome patients. Unique TCR beta sequences from Treg cells were roughly 100-fold fewer in Omenn syndrome and CID/AS patients than controls, versus 7.5 to 10-fold for other subsets. Some T-cell subset analyses were not performed for some subjects. RAG-deficient patients showed markedly lower Shannon entropy and higher Simpson indices than control T-cell subpopulations. In Omenn syndrome patients, sorted CD25-high CD127-low cells may represent peripherally activated cells rather than bona fide Treg cells.

Points on this clone: No cognate antigen has been identified for it. No clone much larger than this one lies a single base away; base qualities are absent.

Libraries were prepared through the immunoSEQ multiplex PCR assay. Genomic DNA from the sorted T-cell subsets was used to amplify rearranged TCR beta chain products, which were then sequenced. The original methods were these. Shannon entropy and Simpson indices were used to measure the diversity of productive TCR beta rearrangements in each repertoire. To assess clonal expansion, the frequencies of the 100 most abundant productive TCR beta clonotypes were added up as a share of total reads. A self-reactivity index based on amino acid usage at CDR3beta positions 6 and 7 was applied to the TRB repertoires. Repertoire analyses used two-way ANOVA; flow cytometric analyses used Student t or Mann-Whitney tests. The immuneACCESS repertoire file appears here via TCRdb, limited to in-frame rearrangements. These files lack a portion of the clones; in checked studies, under half of the deficit traces to unresolved V genes, and the cause of the others is not known. V, J and clone size were drawn from that table, and D and trimming were deduced from the DNA. Counted in this sample were approximately 35,000 clones; about three quarters of them appeared once. The top ten constitute 3% to 3.5% of the sample.

Before genomic DNA extraction, conventional CD4+ T cells were purified from blood as CD25-low CD127-high cells. Several healthy control donors served as the comparison group for repertoire analyses. This same sample was also taken into another study, of regulatory T cells. The second paper further reports: The multiplex PCR used 52 forward TRBV primers and 13 reverse TRBJ primers, with assay-based and computational corrections for amplification bias. Restricted unique TRB V-J pairs and skewed V and J gene usage were observed in patient repertoires, most markedly in regulatory T cells. Between CD3G-deficient patients and healthy controls, the study compared T-cell receptor beta repertoires in sorted regulatory T cells, conventional CD4+ T cells and CD8+ T cells. Ficoll density separation was used to isolate peripheral blood mononuclear cells. Rearranged TRB loci were amplified from genomic DNA by multiplex PCR within the immunoSEQ assay. An Illumina HiSeq platform was used to sequence the TRB amplicons. Raw sequences were error-filtered and aligned to reference gene sequences by custom algorithms and were subsequently analyzed with the immunoSEQ online tools. Frequencies of productive and nonproductive TRB rearrangements were assessed among unique sequences as well as among total sequences. Groups were compared by t tests, Mann-Whitney tests or two-way ANOVA performed in Prism software.

What was sequenced was CD4+ effector T cells sorted from blood. The source is a human donor in good health.

The CDR3 loop reads CASSPWGSSYEQYF. The sequenced DNA is TGTGCCAGCTCACCCTGGGGGAGCTCCTACGAGCAGTACTTC. The V gene is TRBV18 and the J gene is TRBJ2-7, with the D gene tentatively TRBD1 or TRBD2, based on 5 matching bases in each. The germline V gene provides CDR1 KGHSH and CDR2 LQKENI. From the cysteine up to the phenylalanine, the CDR3 has a length of 14 residues. Of the read, only the CDR3 DNA is kept; its 42 bases are in frame from base 1. Between the V and J ends, shortened by 3 bases and 0 bases respectively, the junction contains 9 bases.